This T cell receptor (beta chain) emerged from a study of T-cell memory formation after mild COVID-19. Overall study findings and caveats: A balance of CD4 and CD8 characterized clones contracting day 15 to 85, whereas later expanders leaned CD4+.

TCRdb called the 5' RACE reads again in MiXCR, with one record for every CDR3 protein. The sample shows hundreds of thousands of distinct CDR3 sequences, approximately 19% of them seen only once. Points on this clonotype: The antigen is undetermined.

CDR1 and CDR2 from the germline V gene are LGHDT and YNNKEL (reference sequence). The CDR3 runs 12 residues. Between the trimmed V and J ends, which lost 0 bases and 5 bases, there was a span of 4 bases. The chain couples TRBV3-1 to TRBJ1-1; no clear D gene. The sequence derives from a man between 18 and 35 years old who had mild COVID-19 (a few samples of this study predate the infection). Cell type and time point are not known. The sequenced sample was PBMCs or a T cell subset sorted from them (not recorded which). CDR3 nucleotides: TGTGCCAGCAGCCAAGATTATACTGAAGCTTTCTTT. Translating it yields CASSQDYTEAFF.